Each of the 24 T cell receptor beta chains below was sequenced from the same sample in a study of technical replicates of blood from a few donors. The method was immunoSEQ multiplex PCR; TCRdb's version includes in-frame clones alone and lacks a portion of them. The profile covers more than 50,000 clones, with roughly 89% appearing a single time and roughly 5% taken by the ten largest. Input material: PBMCs. Receptors were obtained from a human donor in good health. Some clones in this sample may be carry-over from other donors' samples.

The V and J genes are TRBV5-1 and TRBJ2-5, with TRBD1 matching over 9 bases. Germline CDR1 and CDR2: SGHRS and YFSETQ. Germline trimming cut 1 base from V and 5 bases from J; bases unmatched to any gene: 3. The CDR3 covers 14 residues. This chain's CDR3 is CASSLTGGGETQYF. The CDR3 coding sequence is TGCGCCAGCAGCTTGACAGGGGGCGGGGAGACCCAGTACTTC.

CDR3 loop: CASSITGQGNSPLHF. The CDR3 region has the DNA TGTGCCAGTAGTATTACTGGACAGGGTAATTCACCCCTCCACTTT. This chain joins TRBV19 and TRBJ1-6; 8 nucleotides align to TRBD1. CDR1 and CDR2 from the germline V gene are LNHDA and SQIVND (reference sequence). The length of the CDR3 is 15 residues. After removal of 3 bases from V and 6 bases from J, the junction contained 4 bases not matched to a gene.

V is TRBV2 and J is TRBJ2-3, with 7 bases lining up with TRBD1. The CDR3 sequence is 12 residues long. With 6 bases clipped from V and 4 bases from J, the junction kept 1 base outside the gene matches. The germline V gene has CDR1 SNHLY and CDR2 FYNNEI. This chain's CDR3 is CASRGGSDTQYF. DNA of the CDR3: TGTGCCAGCAGAGGGGGCTCAGATACGCAGTATTTT.

This chain links TRBV6-6 with TRBJ2-2; 7 bases align to TRBD1. Germline CDR1 is MNHNY and CDR2 is SVGAGI (reference sequence). Unmatched junction bases numbered 4, after V lost 8 bases and J lost 1 base. This CDR3 contains 14 residues. The DNA for the CDR3 is TGTGCCAGCCGAGACAGGGTGAACACCGGGGAGCTGTTTTTT. It encodes CASRDRVNTGELFF.

V and J are TRBV11-2 and TRBJ2-7; a possible D gene is TRBD1 (6 bases). From germline, CDR1 is SGHAT and CDR2 FQNNGV. The V gene lost 5 bases and the J gene lost 5 bases, with 10 bases spanning the gap. The CDR3 is 12 residues long. Here the CDR3 reads CASSTYRDEQYF. The CDR3 DNA reads as TGTGCCAGCAGCACCTACAGGGACGAGCAGTACTTC. Supplemented by reference TRBV11-2 and TRBJ2-7, the full variable domain reads EAGVAQSPRYKIIEKRQSVAFWCNPISGHATLYWYQQILGQGPKLLIQFQNNGVVDDSQLPKDRFSAERLKGVDSTLKIQPAKLEDSAVYLCASSTYRDEQYFGPGTRLTVT.

This clone was observed a single time. The V call is TRBV7-7, the J call TRBJ2-1; TRBD2 might be the D (7 bases). The V gene's germline CDR1 is SSHAT and CDR2 FNYEAQ (reference sequence). This CDR3 spans 15 amino acids. Trimming took off 1 base at V and 7 bases at J, with 14 bases between the two ends. CDR3 DNA: TGTGCCAGCAGCTTAGGACCCGGGGGGCGGAATGAGCAGTTCTTC. The encoded protein is CASSLGPGGRNEQFF.

This chain connects TRBV19 to TRBJ2-3, with 8 positions matching TRBD2. The germline V gene has CDR1 LNHDA and CDR2 SQIVND (reference sequence). This CDR3 has 16 amino acids. J was trimmed by 1 base and V by 5 bases; bases with no gene match: 8. Here the CDR3 reads CASSPRAGAGTDTQYF. The CDR3 region has the DNA TGTGCCAGTAGTCCCCGAGCGGGAGCGGGCACAGATACGCAGTATTTT.

This sequence joins TRBV25-1 and TRBJ2-6; tentative D call: TRBD2 (5 bases). V was trimmed by 2 bases and J by 0 bases, leaving 11 bases between them. The length of the CDR3 is 17 residues. Germline-derived CDR1 and CDR2 are MGHDK and SYGVNS. The CDR3 sequence is CASSETGFSSGANVLTF. The CDR3 bases are TGTGCCAGCAGTGAAACGGGATTCAGCTCTGGGGCCAACGTCCTGACTTTC.

This clone was seen a single time. The chain couples TRBV6-5 to TRBJ2-7, with 7 bases aligning to TRBD2. This CDR3 spans 13 amino acids. CDR1 MNHEY and CDR2 SVGAGI come from the germline V gene. Losses at the gene ends were 9 bases for V and 6 bases for J; bases not matched to a gene: 11. The CDR3: CASGGGSISEQYF. The DNA of the CDR3 is TGTGCCAGTGGCGGCGGGAGTATCTCCGAGCAGTACTTC.

V and J are TRBV5-4 and TRBJ2-3; 12 bases map to TRBD2. The CDR3 consists of 17 residues. V lost 2 bases to trimming and J lost 6 bases; unmatched junction nucleotides: 10. Germline V CDR1 and CDR2: SGHNT, YYREEE (reference sequence). This CDR3 is CASSFYLLAGGGDTQYF. The CDR3, as DNA: TGTGCCAGCAGCTTTTATCTTCTAGCGGGGGGGGGCGATACGCAGTATTTT.

J is TRBJ2-1 and V is TRBV7-7, with 7 positions matching TRBD1. V dropped 3 bases and J dropped 8; count of bases not matched to a gene: 7. CDR3 length: 14 residues. Germline V gene sequence: CDR1 SSHAT, CDR2 FNYEAQ (reference sequence). CDR3 nucleotide sequence: TGTGCCAGCAGCTTGGGACAGCCTGGCGATGAGCAGTTCTTC. Its translation is CASSLGQPGDEQFF.

The V call is TRBV7-8, the J call TRBJ1-3; D is ambiguous. CDR3 length equals 15 residues. V was trimmed by 2 bases and J by 0 bases, leaving 8 bases between them. CDR1 is SGHVS, CDR2 FQNEAQ, per germline. CDR3 region: CASSLHEVSGNTIYF. In DNA form, the CDR3 reads TGTGCCAGCAGCTTACACGAGGTCTCTGGAAACACCATATATTTT.

This clone occurred once. The chain is built from TRBV6-5 and TRBJ1-6, with TRBD1 matching 7 bases. The germline V gene encodes CDR1 MNHEY and CDR2 SVGAGI. This CDR3 is built from 14 residues. The junction had 0 bases not matched to a gene; V was cut back by 0 bases and J by 7 bases. For the CDR3, the DNA is TGTGCCAGCAGTTACTCGACAGGGAATTCACCCCTCCACTTT. It yields the protein CASSYSTGNSPLHF.

The rearrangement joins TRBV9 to TRBJ1-3; D is possibly TRBD1 (6 bases). The CDR3 loop spans 14 amino acids. The germline CDR1 and CDR2 sequences are SGDLS and YYNGEE. Trimming left V 0 bases short and J 4 bases short, with 8 bases between. Here the CDR3 DNA reads TGTGCCAGCAGCGTAGCAGGGGACGGAAACACCATATATTTT. Its translation is CASSVAGDGNTIYF.

The chain's CDR3 is CASSTGTSGRGPAGQYF. In nucleotides, the CDR3 is TGTGCCAGTAGTACCGGGACTAGCGGGAGAGGGCCCGCGGGGCAGTACTTC. V usage is TRBV19 and J usage is TRBJ2-7; TRBD2 matches 14 bases. The CDR3 is 17 residues long. Per the germline V gene, CDR1 is LNHDA and CDR2 is SQIVND (reference sequence). V lost 4 bases to trimming and J lost 9 bases; unmatched junction nucleotides: 14. Drawing the rest from reference TRBV19 and TRBJ2-7, the complete variable domain is DGGITQSPKYLFRKEGQNVTLSCEQNLNHDAMYWYRQDPGQGLRLIYYSQIVNDFQKGDIAEGYSVSREKKESFPLTVTSAQKNPTAFYLCASSTGTSGRGPAGQYFGPGTRLTVT.

The chain joins TRBV7-8 to TRBJ2-1; 7 nucleotides line up with TRBD2. Germline V gives CDR1 SGHVS, CDR2 FQNEAQ. V dropped 5 bases and J dropped 4; count of bases not matched to a gene: 11. The CDR3 totals 16 residues. The CDR3, as DNA: TGTGCCAGCAGCCCCTGGGGAGGGAGAAGGTACAATGAGCAGTTCTTC. It encodes CASSPWGGRRYNEQFF.

The chain combines TRBV5-4 with TRBJ1-1, with no clear D. Trimming removed 4 bases at V and 1 base at J, with 17 bases between. CDR3 length: 16 amino acids. Per the germline V gene, CDR1 is SGHNT and CDR2 is YYREEE (reference sequence). The CDR3 region is CASSPRPVYPNTEAFF. The CDR3 DNA reads as TGTGCCAGCAGCCCGCGGCCCGTGTATCCGAACACTGAAGCTTTCTTT.

This clone was seen more than once but under ten times. The rearrangement links TRBV10-3 to TRBJ1-1; TRBD1 is a possible D gene (5 bases). V dropped 8 bases and J dropped 8 bases, with 18 bases sitting between them. Germline CDR1 reads ENHRY; CDR2 reads SYGVKD. This CDR3 spans 13 amino acids. The CDR3 DNA sequence: TGTGCCATCGGGGGACTGCAAGCGGGAGAAGCTTTCTTT. Translated: CAIGGLQAGEAFF.

V gene TRBV4-1 combines with J gene TRBJ2-7; D perhaps matches TRBD1 (7 bases). Germline V gene data show CDR1 as MGHRA and CDR2 as YSYEKL. CDR3 length equals 14 residues. V was trimmed by 6 bases and J by 4 bases, leaving 16 bases between them. The CDR3 DNA follows: TGCGCCAGCAGGCAGCCAGGGGGGTCGTACGAGCAGTACTTC. This translates into CASRQPGGSYEQYF.

The genes are TRBV4-3 and TRBJ2-5; 10 bases are a match to TRBD1. The CDR3 is 16 amino acids. V shed 3 bases, J shed 5 bases, and the junction held 9 bases outside the gene matches. Germline assignment: CDR1 LGHNA and CDR2 YSLEER. This chain's CDR3 is CASSQTGTGARETQYF. In nucleotides, the CDR3 is TGCGCCAGCAGCCAGACCGGGACAGGGGCCCGGGAGACCCAGTACTTC.

The V call is TRBV18, the J call TRBJ2-3; 7 bases align to TRBD1. This CDR3 has 16 amino acids. Germline CDR1 is KGHSH and CDR2 is LQKENI. V lost 1 base to trimming and J lost 2 bases; unmatched junction nucleotides: 6. In nucleotides, the CDR3 is TGTGCCAGCTCACCACTGTTCGGGACAGACACAGATACGCAGTATTTT. It yields the protein CASSPLFGTDTDTQYF. Using reference TRBV18 and TRBJ2-3 for the parts outside the CDR3, the full variable domain is NAGVMQNPRHLVRRRGQEARLRCSPMKGHSHVYWYRQLPEEGLKFMVYLQKENIIDESGMPKERFSAEFPKEGPSILRIQQVVRGDSAAYFCASSPLFGTDTDTQYFGPGTRLTVL.

This chain uses TRBV30 with TRBJ1-2; 9 bases align to TRBD1. Germline V gene lookup returns CDR1 GTSNPN and CDR2 SVGIG (reference sequence). The CDR3 is 12 residues long. V trimming: 6 bases; J trimming: 3 bases; junction bases outside the gene matches: 2. The CDR3 sequence: CACTGGDYGYTF. The CDR3 nucleotides read TGTGCCTGCACAGGGGGCGACTATGGCTACACCTTC.

The chain joins TRBV4-1 to TRBJ1-4; D unclear. Germline V gene lookup returns CDR1 MGHRA and CDR2 YSYEKL. V was pared by 4 bases and J by 0 bases, with 9 bases between. This CDR3 comprises 15 residues. CDR3 residues: CASSRWAATNEKLFF. CDR3 DNA: TGCGCCAGCAGCCGATGGGCCGCAACTAATGAAAAACTGTTTTTT.

This chain connects TRBV4-1 to TRBJ1-2; 8 nucleotides match TRBD1. Trimming removed 0 bases from V and 6 bases from J; junction bases left unmatched: 9. Germline values: CDR1 MGHRA, CDR2 YSYEKL. This CDR3 is 16 amino acids long. The CDR3 DNA is TGCGCCAGCAGCCAAGATTGGCCGGGACAGGTGGATGGCTACACCTTC. This translates into CASSQDWPGQVDGYTF.